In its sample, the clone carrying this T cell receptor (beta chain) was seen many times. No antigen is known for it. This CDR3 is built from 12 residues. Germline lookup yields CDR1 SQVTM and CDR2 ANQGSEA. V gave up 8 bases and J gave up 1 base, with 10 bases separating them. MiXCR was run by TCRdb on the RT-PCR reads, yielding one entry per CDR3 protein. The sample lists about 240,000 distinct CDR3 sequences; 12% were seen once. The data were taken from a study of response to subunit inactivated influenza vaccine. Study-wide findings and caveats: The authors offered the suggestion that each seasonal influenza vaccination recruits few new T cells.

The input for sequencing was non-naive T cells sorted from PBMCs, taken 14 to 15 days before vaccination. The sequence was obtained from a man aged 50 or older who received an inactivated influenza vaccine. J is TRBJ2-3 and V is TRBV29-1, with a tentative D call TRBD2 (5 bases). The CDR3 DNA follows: TGCAGCACTCGAGCGGGCACAGATACGCAGTATTTT. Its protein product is CSTRAGTDTQYF.